Presented here are 2 T cell receptor beta chains from one specimen sequenced in a study of OX40 agonist ivuxolimab in advanced cancers. The assay was immunoSEQ multiplex PCR, and TCRdb's table has in-frame clones only and misses some. The data show around 64,000 clones, 92% seen once. The source was CD4+ or CD8+ T cells sorted from blood, collected in a trial of the OX40 agonist ivuxolimab. The receptors were gathered from an adult with an advanced solid tumor such as melanoma, head and neck, liver or kidney cancer.

V and J are TRBV5-1 and TRBJ2-7; no definite D call. The CDR3 has 17 residues. Germline V gives CDR1 SGHRS, CDR2 YFSETQ. V lost 1 base to trimming and J lost 0 bases, with 17 bases between them. CDR3: CASSLFVASPSSYEQYF. Written as DNA, the CDR3 is TGCGCCAGCAGCTTGTTTGTAGCCAGCCCTAGCTCCTACGAGCAGTACTTC.

This chain joins TRBV9 and TRBJ2-7, with TRBD1 identical over 9 bases. J gave up 7 bases and V 3 bases, and 5 bases lay outside the gene matches. The CDR3 length is 13 residues. Germline V gene lookup returns CDR1 SGDLS and CDR2 YYNGEE. Here the CDR3 reads CASSATGGWEQYF. The CDR3 DNA reads TGTGCCAGCAGCGCAACAGGGGGCTGGGAGCAGTACTTC.